This entry concerns a single TCR beta chain. A much more abundant neighbour one base away suggests this may be a read error. The study profiled TCR beta VDJ and CDR3 using genomic DNA as template. In TCRdb, the reads were re-called with MiXCR into one record per CDR3 protein. The sample contains about 470,000 distinct CDR3 sequences, around a third of which appear only once. V gave up 6 bases and J gave up 8 bases, with 8 bases separating them. Germline values: CDR1 ENHRY, CDR2 SYGVKD. The CDR3 runs to 12 residues. Patients who underwent sequencing had shown CD8+CD57+ cell expansion by flow cytometry. The data were taken from a study of CD8+CD57+ T cells in acquired aplastic anemia. Study details: Each DNA sample taken from sorted CD4+ and CD8+ cells came to about 3.2 ug on average.

The sequenced material came from sorted CD4+, CD8+, or CD8+CD57+ T cells (not recorded which) from PBMCs. This chain uses TRBV10-3 with TRBJ1-6; D uncertain. The sequence was obtained from a human donor with aplastic anemia. DNA for the CDR3: TGTGCCATCAGGGACTTACATTCACCCCTCCACTTT. Translation gives CAIRDLHSPLHF.